This T cell receptor (beta chain) was retrieved from a study of regulatory T cells in long-lasting Graves disease. Study findings and constraints: Newly diagnosed Graves' patients had higher TCR diversity than persistent ones. Persistent disease samples used TRBV28, TRBJ1-2 and TRBJ2-5 preferentially.

Between the trimmed V and J ends, which lost 0 bases and 2 bases, there was a span of 10 bases. Germline CDR1 is DFQATT and CDR2 is SNEGSKA (reference sequence). CDR3 length equals 14 residues. As to time point: newly diagnosed GD, antithyroid drugs for less than 3 months. From PBMCs, RNA was extracted and then used to make the TCR library. iRepertoire HTBI primers and Arm-PCR of CDR3 regions built TCR beta libraries. MiXCR, applied by TCRdb to the multiplex PCR reads, yields one record per CDR3 protein. The table shows 530,000 or so distinct CDR3 sequences, with approximately 13% occurring only once. This clonotype came up many times. Its antigen is currently unknown. These records were also assigned to another study, of T cells in Graves' hyperthyroidism and ophthalmopathy. That source reports: The model's output predicted ophthalmopathy at a median of roughly 6 months prior to onset.

The genes are TRBV20-1 and TRBJ1-1; D call uncertain. This TCR was sampled from a man aged 25-40 years with Graves disease. The sample consisted of peripheral blood mononuclear cells (PBMCs), taken at new diagnosis, from a patient treated with antithyroid drugs. The CDR3 loop reads CSARDDVTNTEAFF. The CDR3 DNA reads as TGCAGTGCTAGAGATGACGTGACAAACACTGAAGCTTTCTTT.